One sample yielded the 5 T cell receptor beta chains listed below, sequenced in a study of T cells in Graves' hyperthyroidism and ophthalmopathy. TCR beta CDR3 regions were amplified from RNA. Initially, a first-round RT-PCR of the TCR CDR3 employed the HTBI primer set. TCRdb fed the multiplex PCR reads into MiXCR, producing one record per CDR3 protein. The sample holds approximately 610,000 distinct CDR3 sequences; 16% are singletons and the top ten take about 20%. The specimen was blood. These receptors all come from a woman between 18 and 29 years old with Graves' hyperthyroidism.

This chain connects TRBV19 to TRBJ1-2; tentative D call: TRBD1 (5 bases). CDR1 is LNHDA and CDR2 is SQIVND in the germline V gene (reference sequence). V was cut by 5 bases and J by 5 bases, with 12 bases left in between. The CDR3 extends over 13 amino acids. As DNA, the CDR3 is TGTGCCAGTAGTGACAGCCCAGGGTATGGCTACACCTTC. Translation: CASSDSPGYGYTF.

This clonotype showed up many times. J is TRBJ2-1 and V is TRBV20-1, with a weak D call TRBD2 (6 bases). The germline gives CDR1 DFQATT, CDR2 SNEGSKA (reference sequence). Between the trimmed V and J ends, which lost 3 bases and 0 bases, there was a span of 15 bases. This CDR3 has 16 amino acids. In DNA, the CDR3 is TGCAGTGCTAGGGGAGGCGGGTTGAGCTCCTACAATGAGCAGTTCTTC. As protein: CSARGGGLSSYNEQFF.

The V call is TRBV30, the J call TRBJ2-7, with a weak D call TRBD1 (6 bases). CDR1 and CDR2 from the germline V gene are GTSNPN and SVGIG (reference sequence). The CDR3 extends over 14 amino acids. Trimming stripped 4 bases from V and 4 bases from J, with 17 bases between. The chain's CDR3 is CAWTEGAGAYEQYF. The CDR3 nucleotides are TGTGCCTGGACCGAAGGAGCAGGGGCGTACGAGCAGTACTTC.

This clonotype was seen ten or more times. The J gene is TRBJ1-2, the V gene TRBV11-2; TRBD1 agrees at 7 bases. J gave up 4 bases and V 5 bases, and 7 bases lay outside the gene matches. The CDR3 runs 14 residues. Germline V gene sequence: CDR1 SGHAT, CDR2 FQNNGV. The CDR3: CASSPQGPSYGYTF. In nucleotides, the CDR3 is TGTGCCAGCAGCCCACAGGGGCCAAGCTATGGCTACACCTTC.

This clonotype showed up just a few times. Written as DNA, the CDR3 is TGCGCCAGCAGATTTATCCCGGGCCCCAGTCAGCCCCAGCATTTT. It yields the protein CASRFIPGPSQPQHF. The V call is TRBV5-1, the J call TRBJ1-5; D remains ambiguous. V gave up 5 bases and J gave up 6 bases, with 18 bases separating them. This CDR3 has 15 residues. Germline V CDR1 and CDR2: SGHRS, YFSETQ. The full variable domain, rest sourced from reference TRBV5-1 and TRBJ1-5, is KAGVTQTPRYLIKTRGQQVTLSCSPISGHRSVSWYQQTPGQGLQFLFEYFSETQRNKGNFPGRFSGRQFSNSRSEMNVSTLELGDSALYLCASRFIPGPSQPQHFGDGTRLSIL.